This paragraph reports one TCR beta chain. Germline CDR1 is SGHTS and CDR2 is YDEGEE. The CDR3 contains 15 residues. V was clipped by 5 bases and J by 1 base; unmatched bases: 3. Original handling: For nucleated cells, counts were estimated from reference gene primer amplification. Profiled with immunoSEQ multiplex PCR; TCRdb holds only in-frame clones, not every one. For V, J and clone size, that table is used; D and trimming come from the DNA. The sample consists of some 240,000 clones, about 90% of them appearing once. This record belongs to a study of blood T cell repertoires in COVID-19. Overall study: Sites across the United States, Italy and Spain contributed samples from acute and convalescent COVID-19. Nucleic acid was either cDNA or gDNA, and it came from T cells, B-cell-depleted T cells, or PBMCs.

In Seattle, patients joined the study during active infection and were tracked longitudinally. Sequenced: peripheral blood. The rearrangement links TRBV5-8 to TRBJ2-7; TRBD2 matches at 13 bases. The sequence derives from a man in his 60s with COVID-19, enrolled during active disease. The CDR3 DNA sequence: TGTGCCAGCAGACTGACTAGCGGGGGGTCCTACGAGCAGTACTTC. The encoded protein is CASRLTSGGSYEQYF.